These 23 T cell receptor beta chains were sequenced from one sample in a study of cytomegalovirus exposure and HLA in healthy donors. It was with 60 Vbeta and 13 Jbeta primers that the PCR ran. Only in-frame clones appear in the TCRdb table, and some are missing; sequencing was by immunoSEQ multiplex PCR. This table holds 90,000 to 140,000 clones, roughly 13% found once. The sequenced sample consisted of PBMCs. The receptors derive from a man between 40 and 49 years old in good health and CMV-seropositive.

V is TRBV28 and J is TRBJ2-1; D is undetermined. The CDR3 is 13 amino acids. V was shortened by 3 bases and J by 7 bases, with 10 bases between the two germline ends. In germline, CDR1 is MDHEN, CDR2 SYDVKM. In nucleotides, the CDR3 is TGTGCCAGCAGTTTCCCCTCTCGGAATGAGCAGTTCTTC. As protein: CASSFPSRNEQFF.

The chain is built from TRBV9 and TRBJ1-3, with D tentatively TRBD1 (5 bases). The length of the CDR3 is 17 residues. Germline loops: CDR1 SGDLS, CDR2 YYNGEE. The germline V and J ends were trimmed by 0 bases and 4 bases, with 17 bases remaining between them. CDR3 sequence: CASSVALDNGSGNTIYF. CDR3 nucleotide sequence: TGTGCCAGCAGCGTAGCTTTGGACAATGGATCAGGAAACACCATATATTTT.

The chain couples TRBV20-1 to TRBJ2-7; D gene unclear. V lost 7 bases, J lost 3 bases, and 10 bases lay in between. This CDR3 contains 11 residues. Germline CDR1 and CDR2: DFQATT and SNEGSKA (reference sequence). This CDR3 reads CSVQRIYEQYF. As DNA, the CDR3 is TGCAGTGTACAGAGAATCTACGAGCAGTACTTC.

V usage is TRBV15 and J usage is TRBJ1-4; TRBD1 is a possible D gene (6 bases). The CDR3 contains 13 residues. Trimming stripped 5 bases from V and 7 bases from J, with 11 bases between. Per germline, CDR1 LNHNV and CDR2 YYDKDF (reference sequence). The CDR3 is CATSRQESEKLFF. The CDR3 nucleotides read TGTGCCACCAGCCGACAGGAGAGTGAAAAACTGTTTTTT.

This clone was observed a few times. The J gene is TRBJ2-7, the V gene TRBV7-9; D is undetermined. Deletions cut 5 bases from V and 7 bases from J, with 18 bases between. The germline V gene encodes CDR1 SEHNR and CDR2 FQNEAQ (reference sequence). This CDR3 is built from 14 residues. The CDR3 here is CASSGIGSAREQYV. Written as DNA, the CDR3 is TGTGCCAGCAGCGGTATTGGCAGCGCTAGGGAGCAGTACGTC.

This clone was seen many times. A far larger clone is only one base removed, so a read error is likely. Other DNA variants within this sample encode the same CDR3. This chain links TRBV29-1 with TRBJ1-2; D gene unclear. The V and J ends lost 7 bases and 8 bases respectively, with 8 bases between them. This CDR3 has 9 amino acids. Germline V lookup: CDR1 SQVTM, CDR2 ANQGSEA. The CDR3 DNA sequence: TGCAGCGCCGGAGGCGGCTACACCTTC. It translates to CSAGGGYTF.

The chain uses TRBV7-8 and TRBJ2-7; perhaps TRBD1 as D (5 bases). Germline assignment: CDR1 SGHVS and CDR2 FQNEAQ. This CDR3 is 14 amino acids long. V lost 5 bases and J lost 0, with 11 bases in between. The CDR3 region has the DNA TGTGCCAGCAGCCAGACAGAGATCTCCTACGAGCAGTACTTC. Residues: CASSQTEISYEQYF.

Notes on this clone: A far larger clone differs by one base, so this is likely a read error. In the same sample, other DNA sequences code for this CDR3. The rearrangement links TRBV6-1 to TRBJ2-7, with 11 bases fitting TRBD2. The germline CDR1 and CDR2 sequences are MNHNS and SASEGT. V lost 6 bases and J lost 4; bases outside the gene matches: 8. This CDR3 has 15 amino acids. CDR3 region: CASSETSGISYEQYF. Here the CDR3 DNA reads TGTGCCAGCAGCGAGACTAGCGGGATCTCATACGAGCAGTACTTC.

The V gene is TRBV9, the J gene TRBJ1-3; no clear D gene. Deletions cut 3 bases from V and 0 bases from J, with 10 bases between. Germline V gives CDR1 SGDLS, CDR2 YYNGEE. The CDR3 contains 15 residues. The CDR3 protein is CASSAVLSSGNTIYF. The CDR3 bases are TGTGCCAGCAGCGCTGTTCTATCCTCTGGAAACACCATATATTTT.

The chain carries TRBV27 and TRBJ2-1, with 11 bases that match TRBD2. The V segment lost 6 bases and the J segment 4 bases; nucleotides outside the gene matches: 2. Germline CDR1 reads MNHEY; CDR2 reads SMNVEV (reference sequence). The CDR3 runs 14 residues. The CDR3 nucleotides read TGTGCCAGCAGGAGACTAGCGGGGTACAATGAGCAGTTCTTC. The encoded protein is CASRRLAGYNEQFF.

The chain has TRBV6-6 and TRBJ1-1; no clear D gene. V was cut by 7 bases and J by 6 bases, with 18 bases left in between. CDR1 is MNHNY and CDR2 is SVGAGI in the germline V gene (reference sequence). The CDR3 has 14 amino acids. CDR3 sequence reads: CASTPRGFMAEAFF. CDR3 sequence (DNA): TGTGCCAGCACCCCCCGGGGATTTATGGCTGAAGCTTTCTTT.

CDR3 DNA sequence: TGTGCCAGCAGTTCCCTAGGGAGGGAAGGCAATCAGCCCCAGCATTTT. Translation gives CASSSLGREGNQPQHF. The rearrangement uses TRBV6-6 and TRBJ1-5; D unclear. CDR1 is MNHNY, CDR2 SVGAGI, per germline (reference sequence). There are 16 residues in the CDR3. Trimming cost V 4 bases and J 2 bases, with 15 bases left between them.

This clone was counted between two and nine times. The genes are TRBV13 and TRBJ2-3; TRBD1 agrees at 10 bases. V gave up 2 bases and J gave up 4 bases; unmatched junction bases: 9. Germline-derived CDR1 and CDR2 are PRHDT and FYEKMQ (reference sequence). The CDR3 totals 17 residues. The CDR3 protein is CASSLWGWTGGADTQYF. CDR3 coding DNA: TGTGCCAGCAGCTTATGGGGCTGGACAGGGGGTGCAGATACGCAGTATTTT.

The CDR3 reads CASTHGRAGYTF. The CDR3 region has the DNA TGTGCCAGCACCCACGGGAGGGCTGGCTACACCTTC. V is TRBV6-1 and J is TRBJ1-2, with D unclear. V shed 7 bases and J shed 7 bases, with 13 bases lying between them. The germline gives CDR1 MNHNS, CDR2 SASEGT. The CDR3 sequence is 12 residues long.

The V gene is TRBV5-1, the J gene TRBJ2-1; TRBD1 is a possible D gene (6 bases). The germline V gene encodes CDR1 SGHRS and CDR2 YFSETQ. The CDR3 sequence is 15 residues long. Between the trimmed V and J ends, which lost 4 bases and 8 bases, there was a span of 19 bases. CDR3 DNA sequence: TGCGCCAGCAGCCCGGGTCAGGGGATGGTAGATGAGCAGTTCTTC. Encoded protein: CASSPGQGMVDEQFF.

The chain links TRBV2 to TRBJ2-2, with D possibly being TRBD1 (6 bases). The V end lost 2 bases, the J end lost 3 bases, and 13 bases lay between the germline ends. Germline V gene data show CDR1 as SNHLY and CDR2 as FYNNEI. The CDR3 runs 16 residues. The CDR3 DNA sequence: TGTGCCAGCAGTGAAATGGGGGCTCGGGACACCGGGGAGCTGTTTTTT. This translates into CASSEMGARDTGELFF.

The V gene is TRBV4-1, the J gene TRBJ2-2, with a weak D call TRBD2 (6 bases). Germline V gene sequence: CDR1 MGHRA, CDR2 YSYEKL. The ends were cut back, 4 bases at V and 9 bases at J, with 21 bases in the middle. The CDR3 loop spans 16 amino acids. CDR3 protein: CASSLVGGERARELFF. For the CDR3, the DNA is TGCGCCAGCAGCCTAGTGGGCGGGGAGAGGGCTCGGGAGCTGTTTTTT.

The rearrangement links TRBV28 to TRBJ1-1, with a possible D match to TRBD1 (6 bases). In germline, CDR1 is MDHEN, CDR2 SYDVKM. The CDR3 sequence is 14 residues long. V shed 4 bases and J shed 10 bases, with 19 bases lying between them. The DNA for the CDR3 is TGTGCCAGCAGTTCGACGGAATTACAGGGACGAGCTTTCTTT. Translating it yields CASSSTELQGRAFF.

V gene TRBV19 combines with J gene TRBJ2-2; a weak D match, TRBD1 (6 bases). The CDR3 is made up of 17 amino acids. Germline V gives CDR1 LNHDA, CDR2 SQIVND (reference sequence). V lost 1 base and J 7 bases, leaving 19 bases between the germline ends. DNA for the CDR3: TGTGCCAGTAGTATAGGAAGCGGCAGGGGACGGGGCGGGGAGCTGTTTTTT. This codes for CASSIGSGRGRGGELFF. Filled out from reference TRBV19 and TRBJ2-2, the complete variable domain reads DGGITQSPKYLFRKEGQNVTLSCEQNLNHDAMYWYRQDPGQGLRLIYYSQIVNDFQKGDIAEGYSVSREKKESFPLTVTSAQKNPTAFYLCASSIGSGRGRGGELFFGEGSRLTVL.

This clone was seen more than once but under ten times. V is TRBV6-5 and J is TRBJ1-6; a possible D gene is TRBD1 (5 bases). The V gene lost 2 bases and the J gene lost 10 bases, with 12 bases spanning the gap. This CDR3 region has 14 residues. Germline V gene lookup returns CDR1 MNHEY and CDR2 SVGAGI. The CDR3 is CASSYGASRSPLHF. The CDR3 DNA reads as TGTGCCAGCAGTTACGGGGCCTCGAGGTCACCCCTCCACTTT.

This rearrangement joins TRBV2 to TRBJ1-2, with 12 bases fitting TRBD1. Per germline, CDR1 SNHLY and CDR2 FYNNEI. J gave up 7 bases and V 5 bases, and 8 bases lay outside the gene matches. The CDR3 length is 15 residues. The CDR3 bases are TGTGCCAGCAGTTACTCCGGGACAGGGGGCGTTGGCTACACCTTC. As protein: CASSYSGTGGVGYTF.

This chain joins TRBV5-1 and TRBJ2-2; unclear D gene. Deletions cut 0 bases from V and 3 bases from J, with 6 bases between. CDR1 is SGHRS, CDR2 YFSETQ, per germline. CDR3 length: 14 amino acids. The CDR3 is CASSLGHDTGELFF. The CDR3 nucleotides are TGCGCCAGCAGCTTGGGACACGACACCGGGGAGCTGTTTTTT.

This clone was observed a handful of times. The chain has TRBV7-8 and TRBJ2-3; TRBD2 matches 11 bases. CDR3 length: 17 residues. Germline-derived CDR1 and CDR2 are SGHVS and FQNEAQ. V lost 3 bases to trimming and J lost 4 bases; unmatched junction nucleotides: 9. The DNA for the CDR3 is TGTGCCAGCAGCTTCATAGCGGGAGGGCGAGGCTCAGATACGCAGTATTTT. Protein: CASSFIAGGRGSDTQYF.